This passage covers 10 T cell receptor beta chains from one sample sequenced in a study of vaccination and CD4 T cells after COVID-19. Specified treatment: approximately 10-day PBMC culture with coronavirus spike peptide pools or control peptides (ViraFEST assay). From the unexposed donor, CD4+ T cells were collected ahead of the COVID-19 pandemic (2011-2018). The study sequenced cultured CD4+ T cell DNA using the Oncomine TCR Beta short-read assay. From CD4+ T cells that had been cultured, genomic DNA was extracted. TCRdb reprocessed the PCR reads via MiXCR and lists one record per CDR3 protein. The sample lists 6,200 or so distinct CDR3 sequences, roughly a third seen once, with roughly 40% in the top ten. The antigens these receptors bind are not known. The sequenced material came from CD4+ T cells from blood, cultured in vitro. The receptors derive from a human donor in good health.

The count of this clonotype is one. This chain connects TRBV29-1 to TRBJ1-2, with D maybe TRBD1 (6 bases). The CDR3 extends over 12 amino acids. Between the trimmed V and J ends, which lost 3 bases and 3 bases, there was a span of 8 bases. Germline CDR1 reads SQVTM; CDR2 reads ANQGSEA. DNA for the CDR3: TGCAGCGTTGAGTACAGGGACTATGGCTACACCTTC. This translates into CSVEYRDYGYTF. Drawing the rest from reference TRBV29-1 and TRBJ1-2, the complete variable domain is SAVISQKPSRDICQRGTSLTIQCQVDSQVTMMFWYRQQPGQSLTLIATANQGSEATYESGFVIDKFPISRPNLTFSTLTVSNMSPEDSSIYLCSVEYRDYGYTFGSGTRLTVV.

This clonotype was recorded a few times. The chain recombines TRBV7-9 with TRBJ2-1, with D tentatively TRBD2 (6 bases). Trimming removed 7 bases at V and 9 bases at J, with 10 bases between. Germline CDR1 and CDR2: SEHNR and FQNEAQ (reference sequence). The CDR3 totals 11 residues. CDR3 nucleotides: TGTGCCAGCACCCGGGGGTCTGAGCAGTTCTTC. Translation gives CASTRGSEQFF. The full variable domain, completed using reference TRBV7-9 and TRBJ2-1, is DTGVSQNPRHKITKRGQNVTFRCDPISEHNRLYWYRQTLGQGPEFLTYFQNEAQLEKSRLLSDRFSAERPKGSFSTLEIQRTEQGDSAMYLCASTRGSEQFFGPGTRLTVL.

The rearrangement uses TRBV24-1 and TRBJ2-3; TRBD2 aligns across 9 bases. Unmatched junction bases numbered 5, after V lost 3 bases and J lost 2 bases. CDR3 length equals 16 residues. Germline-derived CDR1 and CDR2 are KGHDR and SFDVKD. In nucleotides, the CDR3 is TGTGCCACCAGTGATCCCAGCGGGAGGCCCACAGATACGCAGTATTTT. Amino acid sequence: CATSDPSGRPTDTQYF.

The chain carries TRBV27 and TRBJ2-1; possibly TRBD2 for D (6 bases). Germline V CDR1 and CDR2: MNHEY, SMNVEV (reference sequence). This CDR3 has 17 residues. V dropped 6 bases and J dropped 0 bases, with 18 bases sitting between them. As DNA, the CDR3 is TGTGCCAGCAGCTCCCCACTTCGGGGGAGCTCCTACAATGAGCAGTTCTTC. Residues: CASSSPLRGSSYNEQFF.

This clonotype was recorded a few times. The chain combines TRBV7-9 with TRBJ2-2; D possibly matches TRBD1 or TRBD2 (5 bases each). Trimming stripped 6 bases from V and 3 bases from J, with 17 bases between. CDR3 length: 16 amino acids. Germline V gene sequence: CDR1 SEHNR, CDR2 FQNEAQ (reference sequence). The CDR3 spells CASRPPGPVYTGELFF. CDR3 bases: TGTGCCAGCAGGCCCCCGGGACCAGTGTACACCGGGGAGCTGTTTTTT.

The chain combines TRBV7-9 with TRBJ2-7, with 9 bases that match TRBD2. The ends lost 5 bases at V and 4 bases at J; junction bases unmatched: 18. The CDR3 has 18 amino acids. Germline values: CDR1 SEHNR, CDR2 FQNEAQ (reference sequence). The CDR3 coding sequence is TGTGCCAGCAGCCAGGTTTTTGGCGGGAGGGCCATTTTTTACGAGCAGTACTTC. This translates into CASSQVFGGRAIFYEQYF.

This rearrangement joins TRBV6-2 or TRBV6-3 to TRBJ1-5; 8 nucleotides match TRBD1. Germline CDR1 MNHEY, CDR2 SVGEGT. The V and J ends lost 3 bases and 7 bases, in that order; junction bases with no gene match: 5. The CDR3 is 14 residues long. The chain's CDR3 is CASSYQGAWQPQHF. The CDR3 nucleotides are TGTGCCAGCAGTTATCAGGGGGCTTGGCAGCCCCAGCATTTT.

This chain links TRBV19 with TRBJ2-3; D perhaps matches TRBD1 (5 bases). CDR3 size: 16 residues. CDR1 is LNHDA, CDR2 SQIVND, per germline (reference sequence). Deletions cut 7 bases from V and 6 bases from J, with 23 bases between. The CDR3: CASISPGQGGVDTQYF. The CDR3, as DNA: TGTGCCAGTATTTCGCCAGGCCAGGGCGGTGTGGATACGCAGTATTTT.

This clonotype was found a few times. CDR3 nucleotides: TGTGCCAGCAGCCCGGGACAGGGGAACTCACCCCTCCACTTT. Its translation is CASSPGQGNSPLHF. This chain joins TRBV2 and TRBJ1-6, with 10 positions matching TRBD1. The V gene's germline CDR1 is SNHLY and CDR2 FYNNEI. The junction had 6 bases not matched to a gene; V was cut back by 6 bases and J by 10 bases. The CDR3 consists of 14 residues. Using reference TRBV2 and TRBJ1-6 for the parts outside the CDR3, the full variable domain is EPEVTQTPSHQVTQMGQEVILRCVPISNHLYFYWYRQILGQKVEFLVSFYNNEISEKSEIFDDQFSVERPDGSNFTLKIRSTKLEDSAMYFCASSPGQGNSPLHFGNGTRLTVT.

This clonotype was observed a few times. The rearrangement links TRBV5-8 to TRBJ1-2; 8 positions agree with TRBD1. Trimming cost V 2 bases and J 9 bases; bases outside gene matches: 9. The CDR3 runs to 14 residues. Per the germline V gene, CDR1 is SGHTS and CDR2 is YDEGEE. The CDR3 is CASSFAGGRVSYTF. Written as DNA, the CDR3 is TGTGCCAGCAGCTTCGCAGGGGGCCGGGTAAGCTACACCTTC.